Sequencing of this T cell receptor (beta chain) was carried out in a study of OX40 agonist ivuxolimab in advanced cancers. CDR3 length: 15 amino acids. CDR1 is MNHEY, CDR2 SMNVEV, per germline (reference sequence). V lost 5 bases and J lost 3, with 16 bases in between. Some clones are missing from TCRdb's copy, which holds only in-frame ones; the method was immunoSEQ multiplex PCR. The sample carries 40,000 to 55,000 clones, about 86% recorded once. The clonotype comes from an adult with an advanced solid tumor such as melanoma, head and neck, liver or kidney cancer. This sequence joins TRBV27 and TRBJ1-1; D call uncertain. The sequencing here drew on CD4+ or CD8+ T cells sorted from blood, taken in a trial of the OX40 agonist ivuxolimab. CDR3 region: CASSKTPASDTEAFF. For the CDR3, the DNA is TGTGCCAGCAGTAAAACCCCGGCGTCTGACACTGAAGCTTTCTTT.